These 9 T cell receptor beta chains share one sample of origin, sequenced in a study of cytomegalovirus exposure and HLA in healthy donors. PCR used 60 Vbeta primers and 13 Jbeta primers. Here immunoSEQ multiplex PCR was the method, and the copy in TCRdb shows in-frame clones only, minus some. The data hold some 120,000 clones, with around a tenth observed a single time. Material for sequencing was PBMCs. These TCRs come from a man aged 25-40 years in good health and CMV-seronegative.

This clone was found a few times. This sequence joins TRBV28 and TRBJ2-7; 12 bases map to TRBD2. There are 17 residues in the CDR3. Germline V gene lookup returns CDR1 MDHEN and CDR2 SYDVKM. J gave up 5 bases and V 5 bases, and 13 bases lay outside the gene matches. The CDR3 DNA follows: TGTGCCAGCAGTCTCTTCCGGACTAGCGGGACCCTAAACGAGCAGTACTTC. Amino acid sequence: CASSLFRTSGTLNEQYF.

V usage is TRBV21-1 and J usage is TRBJ2-1; the DNA was not used to check the table's D call, TRBD1. TRBV21-1 is listed as a pseudogene. The CDR3 loop spans 16 amino acids. In DNA, the CDR3 is TGTGCCAGCAGCTTCCAGAGGGGGCAGGGGTACAATGAGCAGTTCTTC. Its protein is CASSFQRGQGYNEQFF.

V and J are TRBV6-5 and TRBJ2-5; 8 nucleotides match TRBD1. The CDR3 extends over 11 amino acids. Germline loops: CDR1 MNHEY, CDR2 SVGAGI. V shed 4 bases and J 11 bases; nucleotides not matched to a gene: 3. The CDR3 region is CASSSGQGQYF. CDR3 nucleotide sequence: TGTGCCAGCAGTTCAGGACAGGGACAGTACTTC.

The sample holds a few counts of this clone. The chain couples TRBV19 to TRBJ2-3, with TRBD2 matching 15 bases. The junction had 9 bases not matched to a gene; V was cut back by 7 bases and J by 7 bases. The V gene's germline CDR1 is LNHDA and CDR2 SQIVND (reference sequence). This CDR3 comprises 16 residues. The DNA for the CDR3 is TGTGCCAGTACCTCGGAGGGGACTAGCGGGAGGTATACGCAGTATTTT. Amino acids: CASTSEGTSGRYTQYF.

This clone was found a few times. This sequence joins TRBV12-5 and TRBJ2-6; a weak D match, TRBD1 (6 bases). Germline CDR1 reads LGHNT; CDR2 reads FRNRAP. This CDR3 region has 23 residues. The V end was cut by 0 bases, the J end by 0 bases, with 27 bases between. The DNA of the CDR3 is TGTGCTAGTGGTTTGGTCCCAAAACTAACAACAGGGACCAACCACTCTGGGGCCAACGTCCTGACTTTC. Protein sequence: CASGLVPKLTTGTNHSGANVLTF.

CDR3 sequence reads: CASSLVYREGYEQYF. CDR3 nucleotide sequence: TGTGCCAGCAGCTTAGTGTACCGGGAGGGCTACGAGCAGTACTTC. The rearrangement uses TRBV7-2 and TRBJ2-7, with 8 bases that match TRBD2. The CDR3 extends over 15 amino acids. V shed 1 base and J 3 bases; nucleotides not matched to a gene: 5. Germline CDR1 and CDR2: SGHTA and FQGNSA. Full variable domain (outside the CDR3, taken from reference TRBV7-2 and TRBJ2-7): GAGVSQSPSNKVTEKGKDVELRCDPISGHTALYWYRQSLGQGLEFLIYFQGNSAPDKSGLPSDRFSAERTGGSVSTLTIQRTQQEDSAVYLCASSLVYREGYEQYFGPGTRLTVT.

This clone turned up a few times. The genes are TRBV6-4 and TRBJ2-5, with 12 bases that match TRBD2. The CDR3 is 15 residues long. V lost 3 bases and J lost 2; bases outside the gene matches: 1. CDR1 is MRHNA, CDR2 SNTAGT, per germline. The CDR3 is CASSETSGGQETQYF. The DNA for the CDR3 is TGTGCCAGCAGTGAAACTAGCGGGGGGCAAGAGACCCAGTACTTC.

The chain uses TRBV4-2 and TRBJ1-5; 8 bases are a match to TRBD1. The CDR3 is 15 residues long. The J segment lost 11 bases and the V segment lost 4 bases, leaving 13 bases of the junction unmatched. Germline-derived CDR1 and CDR2 are LGHNA and YNFKEQ. The CDR3 nucleotides are TGTGCCAGCAGCCGCAGGACAGGGTTCCGAGGGGCCCAGCATTTT. Translation gives CASSRRTGFRGAQHF.

This clone was seen only a few times. The chain employs TRBV18 and TRBJ2-5; TRBD1 agrees at 10 bases. Germline V gives CDR1 KGHSH, CDR2 LQKENI. This CDR3 comprises 16 residues. J gave up 5 bases and V 3 bases, and 9 bases lay outside the gene matches. This CDR3 reads CASSPTGTGVMETQYF. CDR3 nucleotide sequence: TGTGCCAGCTCACCGACCGGGACAGGGGTGATGGAGACCCAGTACTTC.